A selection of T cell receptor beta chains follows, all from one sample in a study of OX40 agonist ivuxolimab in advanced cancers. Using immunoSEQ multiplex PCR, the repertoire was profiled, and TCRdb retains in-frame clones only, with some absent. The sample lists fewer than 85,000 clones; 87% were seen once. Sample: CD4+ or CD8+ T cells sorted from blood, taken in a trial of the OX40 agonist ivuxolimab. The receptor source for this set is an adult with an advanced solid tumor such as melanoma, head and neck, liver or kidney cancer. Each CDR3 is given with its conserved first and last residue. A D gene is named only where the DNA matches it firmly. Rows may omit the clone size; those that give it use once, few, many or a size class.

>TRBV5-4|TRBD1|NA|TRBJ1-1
TGTGCCAGCAGCTTGGAACAGGGGGCGGAGAACACTGAAGCTTTCTTT
CASSLEQGAENTEAFF
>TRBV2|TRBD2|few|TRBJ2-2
TGTGCCAGTCACACGCCTAGCGGGACGAATAACGGGGAGCTGTTTTTT
CASHTPSGTNNGELFF
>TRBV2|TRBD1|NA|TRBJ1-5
TGTGCCAGCAGAAGCAGGGGGTCTCAGCCCCAGCATTTT
CASRSRGSQPQHF
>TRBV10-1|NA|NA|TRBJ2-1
TGCGCCACCTACCCATTCAATGAGCAGTTCTTC
CATYPFNEQFF
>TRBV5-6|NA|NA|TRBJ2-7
TGTGCCAGCAGCTTGACATCAACCTACGAGCAGTACTTC
CASSLTSTYEQYF
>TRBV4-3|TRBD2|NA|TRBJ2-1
TGCGCCAGCAGCCGGCAGCGGGAGTCTAAGGAGCAGTTCTTC
CASSRQRESKEQFF
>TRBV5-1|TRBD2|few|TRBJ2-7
TGCGCCAGCAGCTTGGGAGCTAGCGGGGACTACGAGCAGTACTTC
CASSLGASGDYEQYF
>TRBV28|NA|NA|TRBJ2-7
TGTGCCAGCGGCATAGACCAGGTTAGGAGGGAGCAGTACTTC
CASGIDQVRREQYF
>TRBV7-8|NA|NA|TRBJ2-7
TGTGCCAGCAGCTTAGAGGTTCCAGGAGCCTACGAGCAGTACTTC
CASSLEVPGAYEQYF
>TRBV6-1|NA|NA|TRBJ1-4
TGTGCCAGCAGTGAAGTTGCTAATGAAAAACTGTTTTTT
CASSEVANEKLFF
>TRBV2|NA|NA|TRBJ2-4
TGTGCCAGCACCACTATGGGCACCGTTTACGGCAAAAACATTCAGTACTTC
CASTTMGTVYGKNIQYF
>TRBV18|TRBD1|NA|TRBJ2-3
TGTGCCAGCAGATACCAGGGGGCTAGCACAGATACGCAGTATTTT
CASRYQGASTDTQYF
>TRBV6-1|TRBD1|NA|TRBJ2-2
TGTGCCAGCAACACAGGGGGCTACACCGGGGAGCTGTTTTTT
CASNTGGYTGELFF
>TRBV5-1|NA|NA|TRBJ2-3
TGCGCCAGCAGGGAAGGGACAGATACGCAGTATTTT
CASREGTDTQYF
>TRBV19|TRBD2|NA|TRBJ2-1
TGTGCCAGTAGTATTTCGGGACTACCATACAATGAGCAGTTCTTC
CASSISGLPYNEQFF
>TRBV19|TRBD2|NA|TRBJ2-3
TGTGCCAGTAGTATGGGACTAGCGGGAGGGACAGATACGCAGTATTTT
CASSMGLAGGTDTQYF
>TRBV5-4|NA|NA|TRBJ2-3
TGTGCCAGCAGCTTGCAACAAACAGATACGCAGTATTTT
CASSLQQTDTQYF
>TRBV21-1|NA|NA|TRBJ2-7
TGTGCCAGCAGCAAGTGGGGACAGGGTAGATTCTCCTACGAGCAGTACTTC
CASSKWGQGRFSYEQYF
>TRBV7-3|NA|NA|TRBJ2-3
TGTGCCAGCAGCTACAGGATGGCGGATACGCAGTATTTT
CASSYRMADTQYF
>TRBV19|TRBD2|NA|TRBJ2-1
TGTGCCAGTAGTGATAGCGGGCCCAGCTCCTACAATGAGCAGTTCTTC
CASSDSGPSSYNEQFF
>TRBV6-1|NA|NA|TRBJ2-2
TGTGCCACCCTTAACACGCCGGGTAGCACCGGGGAGCTGTTTTTT
CATLNTPGSTGELFF
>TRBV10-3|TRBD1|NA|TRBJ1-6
TGTGCCATCAGTGAGTCGACAGGGGAAAATTCACCCCTCCACTTT
CAISESTGENSPLHF
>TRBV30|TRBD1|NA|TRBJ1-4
TGTGCCTGGAGTCGGACGACAGGGAGTAATGAAAAACTGTTTTTT
CAWSRTTGSNEKLFF
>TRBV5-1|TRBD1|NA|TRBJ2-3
TGCGCCACGGGGACAGGGGGCACAGATACGCAGTATTTT
CATGTGGTDTQYF
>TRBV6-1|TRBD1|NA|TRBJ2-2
TGTGCCAGCAGCCCCAGGGGGCTAGAGACCGGGGAGCTGTTTTTT
CASSPRGLETGELFF
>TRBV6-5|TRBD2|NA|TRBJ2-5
TGTGCCAGCAAAAACGGGGGGGTGGAGACCCAGTACTTC
CASKNGGVETQYF
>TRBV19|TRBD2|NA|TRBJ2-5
TGTGCCAGTAGTACGGGACTAGCGTATGAGACCCAGTACTTC
CASSTGLAYETQYF
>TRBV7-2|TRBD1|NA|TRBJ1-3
TGTGCCAGCAGCCCCAGGGGGCTCGGAAACACCATATATTTT
CASSPRGLGNTIYF
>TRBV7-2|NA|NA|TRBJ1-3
TGTGCCAGCAGCTTAGACCACACCCTCTCTGGAAACACCATATATTTT
CASSLDHTLSGNTIYF
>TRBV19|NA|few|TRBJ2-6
TGTGCCAGTATGGTCCAGGGCCAATTCTCTGGGGCCAACGTCCTGACTTTC
CASMVQGQFSGANVLTF
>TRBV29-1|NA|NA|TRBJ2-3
TGCAGCATCCCCGGGGGCCCTACTAGCACAGATACGCAGTATTTT
CSIPGGPTSTDTQYF
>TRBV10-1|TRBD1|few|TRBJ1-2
TGCGCCAGCAGTGAGTCGAGGGGGCGAGGCTACACCTTC
CASSESRGRGYTF
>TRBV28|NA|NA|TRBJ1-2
TGTGCCAGCAGTTTACAGGGAGAGCACAGGGTATATGGCTACACCTTC
CASSLQGEHRVYGYTF
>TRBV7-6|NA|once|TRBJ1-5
TGTGCCAGCAGCTTAGCAGGGGATAGTCAGCCCCAGCATTTT
CASSLAGDSQPQHF
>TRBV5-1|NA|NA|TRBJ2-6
TGCGCCAGCAGCTCTGACAGTTTCTCTGGGGCCAACGTCCTGACTTTC
CASSSDSFSGANVLTF
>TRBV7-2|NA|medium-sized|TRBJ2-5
TGTGCCAGCAGCTTGGGGGCTCAAGAGACCCAGTACTTC
CASSLGAQETQYF
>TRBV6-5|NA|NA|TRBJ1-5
TGTGCCAGCAGCCTTCCAGGTAGCAATCAGCCCCAGCATTTT
CASSLPGSNQPQHF
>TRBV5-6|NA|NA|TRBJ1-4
TGTGCCAGCAGCTCCCGAGGGGGGGCAGGCGGTGAAAAACTGTTTTTT
CASSSRGGAGGEKLFF
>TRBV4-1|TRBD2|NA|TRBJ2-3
TGCGCCAGCAGCTACGGACTAGCGGGGGGCACAGATACGCAGTATTTT
CASSYGLAGGTDTQYF
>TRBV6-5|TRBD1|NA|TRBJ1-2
TGTGCCAGCAGAAGGGACAGGGAGTCTAGCTATGGCTACACCTTC
CASRRDRESSYGYTF
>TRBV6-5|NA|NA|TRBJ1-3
TGTGCCAGCAGCTCTCCCAACACCATATATTTT
CASSSPNTIYF
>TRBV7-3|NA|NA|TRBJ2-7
TGTGCCAGCAGCCACGTCCCGACAGGCACCTACGAGCAGTACTTC
CASSHVPTGTYEQYF
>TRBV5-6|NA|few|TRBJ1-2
TGTGCCAGCAGCTTCCGGGGGGAAGACTATGGCTACACCTTC
CASSFRGEDYGYTF
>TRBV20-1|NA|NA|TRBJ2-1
TGCAGTGCTAGTGATCATGAGCAGTTCTTC
CSASDHEQFF
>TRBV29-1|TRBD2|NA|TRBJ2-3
TGCAGCGCTGACGGACTAGCGGGGAGGGGCGGGGATACGCAGTATTTT
CSADGLAGRGGDTQYF
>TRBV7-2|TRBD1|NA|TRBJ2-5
TGTGCCAGCAGCTCAGGACAGGGTAGGCAGGAGACCCAGTACTTC
CASSSGQGRQETQYF
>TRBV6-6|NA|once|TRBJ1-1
TGTGCCAGCAGTTACTCGGGTGGGACTGGTGAAGCTTTCTTT
CASSYSGGTGEAFF
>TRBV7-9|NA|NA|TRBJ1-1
TGTGCCAGCAGCTTGGAGGCCGGGGAAGCTTTCTTT
CASSLEAGEAFF
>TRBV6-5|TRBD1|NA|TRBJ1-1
TGTGCCAGCAGTTCCCGGGACAGGCTTGAAGCTTTCTTT
CASSSRDRLEAFF
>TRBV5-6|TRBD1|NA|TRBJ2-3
TGTGCCAGCAGCTTAGGGGGCCGGCCAGATACGCAGTATTTT
CASSLGGRPDTQYF
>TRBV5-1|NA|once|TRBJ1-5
TGCGCCAGCAGCTTGACAGTCGGGGTAGAGCCCCAGCATTTT
CASSLTVGVEPQHF
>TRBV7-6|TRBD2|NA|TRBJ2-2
TGTGCCAGCAGCCCCACTAGCGCAGCGACCGGGGAGCTGTTTTTT
CASSPTSAATGELFF
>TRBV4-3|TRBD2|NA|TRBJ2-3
TGCGCCAGCAGCCAAGATGTAACGGGAGGGTATAGCACAGATACGCAGTATTTT
CASSQDVTGGYSTDTQYF
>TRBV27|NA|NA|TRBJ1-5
TGTGCCAGCAGTCCCCGAGGGGAACTCTACAATCAGCCCCAGCATTTT
CASSPRGELYNQPQHF
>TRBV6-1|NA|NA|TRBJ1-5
TGTGCCAGCAGTGAAATTAGGAGAAATCAGCCCCAGCATTTT
CASSEIRRNQPQHF
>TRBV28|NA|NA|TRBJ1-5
TGTGCCAGCAGCCTCACTCTTGGGGTACATCAGCCCCAGCATTTT
CASSLTLGVHQPQHF
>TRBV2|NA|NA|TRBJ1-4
TGTGCCAGCACCCGGACAGCAACTAATGAAAAACTGTTTTTT
CASTRTATNEKLFF
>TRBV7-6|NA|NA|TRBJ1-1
TGTGCCAGCAGCGCTGACCTGAACACTGAAGCTTTCTTT
CASSADLNTEAFF
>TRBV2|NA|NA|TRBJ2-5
TGTGCCAGCAGGTTATCTTCGAACAGGCAAGAGACCCAGTACTTC
CASRLSSNRQETQYF